This TCR beta chain was observed in a study of PD-1 blockade in classical Hodgkin lymphoma. Each patient's relapse followed autologous stem cell transplantation, and brentuximab vedotin exposure varied. Study-level points and caveats: A significant rise in TCR diversity was seen by C4D1 for CD4+ cells but not for CD8+ cells. Complete responders possessed baseline diversity comparable to newly diagnosed patients. Reports indicated that newly diagnosed patients had lower baseline TCR diversity than healthy donors did.

Trimming took off 1 base at V and 5 bases at J, with 8 bases between the two ends. CDR1 and CDR2 (germline): MNHEY, SVGAGI. This CDR3 has 13 amino acids. TCRdb's table, derived via immunoSEQ multiplex PCR, lists solely in-frame clones and lacks some. The sample lists fewer than 20,000 clones; around 75% were seen once. To note about this clone: What it binds is unknown.

The chain carries TRBV6-5 and TRBJ1-1; D gene uncertain. Material: peripheral blood mononuclear cells (PBMCs), obtained at baseline. This receptor was identified in a human donor with classical Hodgkin lymphoma. As DNA, the CDR3 is TGTGCCAGCAGTTACTTAGGGCTAACTGAAGCTTTCTTT. Encoded protein: CASSYLGLTEAFF.